This T cell receptor (beta chain) was documented in a study of T cell changes during pregnancy in multiple sclerosis. Only in-frame clones appear in the TCRdb table, and some are missing; sequencing was by immunoSEQ multiplex PCR. The sample includes under 65,000 clones, around nine tenths seen only once; the top ten take approximately 0.61%. Germline V lookup: CDR1 MNHNS, CDR2 SASEGT. This CDR3 is 15 amino acids long. Trimming took off 5 bases at V and 4 bases at J, with 15 bases between the two ends. The clonotype comes from a female donor in good health, enrolled as a control in a pregnancy study. The input for sequencing was CD4+ T cells from peripheral blood mononuclear cells, taken after pregnancy. V and J are TRBV6-1 and TRBJ1-3; D is perhaps TRBD1 (5 bases). The CDR3 DNA is TGTGCCAGCAGTCGGGATGGGGGGAAGGGAAACACCATATATTTT. This gives the protein CASSRDGGKGNTIYF.